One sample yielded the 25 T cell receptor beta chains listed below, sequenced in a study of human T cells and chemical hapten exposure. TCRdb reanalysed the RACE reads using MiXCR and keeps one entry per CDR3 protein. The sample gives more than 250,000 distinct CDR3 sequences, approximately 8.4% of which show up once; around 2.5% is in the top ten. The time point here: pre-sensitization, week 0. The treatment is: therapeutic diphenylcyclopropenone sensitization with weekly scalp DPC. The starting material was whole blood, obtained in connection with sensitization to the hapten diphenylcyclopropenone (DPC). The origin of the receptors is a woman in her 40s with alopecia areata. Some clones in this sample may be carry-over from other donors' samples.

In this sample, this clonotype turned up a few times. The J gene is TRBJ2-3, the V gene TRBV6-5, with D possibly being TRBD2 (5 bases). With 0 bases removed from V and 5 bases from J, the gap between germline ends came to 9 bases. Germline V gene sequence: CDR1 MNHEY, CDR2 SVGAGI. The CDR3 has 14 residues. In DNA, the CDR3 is TGTGCCAGCAGTTACTCACCGGGGAGAGATACGCAGTATTTT. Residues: CASSYSPGRDTQYF.

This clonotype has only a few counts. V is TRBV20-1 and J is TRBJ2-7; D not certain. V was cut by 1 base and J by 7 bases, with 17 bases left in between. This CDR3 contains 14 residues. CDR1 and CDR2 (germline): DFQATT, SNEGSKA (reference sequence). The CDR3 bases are TGCAGTGCTAGAGGGGGTCTTTCCGATGGGGAGCAGTACTTC. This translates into CSARGGLSDGEQYF.

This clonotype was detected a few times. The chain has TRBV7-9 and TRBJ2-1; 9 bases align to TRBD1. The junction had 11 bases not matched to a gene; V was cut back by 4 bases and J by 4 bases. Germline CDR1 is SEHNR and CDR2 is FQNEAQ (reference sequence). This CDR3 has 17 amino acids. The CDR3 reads CASSSPVDRGKYNEQFF. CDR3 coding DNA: TGTGCCAGCAGCTCCCCCGTGGACAGGGGCAAGTACAATGAGCAGTTCTTC. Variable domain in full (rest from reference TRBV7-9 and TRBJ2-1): DTGVSQNPRHKITKRGQNVTFRCDPISEHNRLYWYRQTLGQGPEFLTYFQNEAQLEKSRLLSDRFSAERPKGSFSTLEIQRTEQGDSAMYLCASSSPVDRGKYNEQFFGPGTRLTVL.

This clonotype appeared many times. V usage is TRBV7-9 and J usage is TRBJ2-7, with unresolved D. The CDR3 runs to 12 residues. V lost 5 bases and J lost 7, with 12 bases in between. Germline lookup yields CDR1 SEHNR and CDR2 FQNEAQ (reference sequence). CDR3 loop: CASSPELEEQYF. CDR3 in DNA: TGTGCCAGCAGCCCAGAATTGGAAGAGCAGTACTTC.

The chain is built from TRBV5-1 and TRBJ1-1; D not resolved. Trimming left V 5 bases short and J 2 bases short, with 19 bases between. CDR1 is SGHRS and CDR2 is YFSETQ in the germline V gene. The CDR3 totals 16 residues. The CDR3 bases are TGCGCCAGCAGATTTGGGTCGGGAGCAGGAAACACTGAAGCTTTCTTT. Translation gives CASRFGSGAGNTEAFF.

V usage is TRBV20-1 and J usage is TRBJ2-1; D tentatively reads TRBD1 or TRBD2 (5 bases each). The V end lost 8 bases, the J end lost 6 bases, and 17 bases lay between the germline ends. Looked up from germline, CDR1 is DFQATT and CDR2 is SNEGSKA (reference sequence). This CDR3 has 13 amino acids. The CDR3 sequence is CSHFPLGGNEQFF. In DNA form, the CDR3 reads TGCAGTCATTTCCCTCTTGGGGGCAATGAGCAGTTCTTC.

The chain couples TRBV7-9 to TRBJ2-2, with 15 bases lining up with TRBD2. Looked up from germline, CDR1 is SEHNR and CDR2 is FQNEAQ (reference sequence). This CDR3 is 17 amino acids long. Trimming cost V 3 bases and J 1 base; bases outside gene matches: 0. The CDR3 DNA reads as TGTGCCAGCAGCTTGGGACTAGCGGGAGGGAACACCGGGGAGCTGTTTTTT. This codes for CASSLGLAGGNTGELFF. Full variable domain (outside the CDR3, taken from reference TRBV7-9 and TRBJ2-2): DTGVSQNPRHKITKRGQNVTFRCDPISEHNRLYWYRQTLGQGPEFLTYFQNEAQLEKSRLLSDRFSAERPKGSFSTLEIQRTEQGDSAMYLCASSLGLAGGNTGELFFGEGSRLTVL.

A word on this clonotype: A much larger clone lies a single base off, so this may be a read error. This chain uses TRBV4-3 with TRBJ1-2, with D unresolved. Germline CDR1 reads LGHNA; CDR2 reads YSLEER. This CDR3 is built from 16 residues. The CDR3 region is CASSQESYAANYRYTF. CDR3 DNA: TGCGCCAGCAGCCAAGAATCCTATGCCGCTAACTATCGCTACACCTTC.

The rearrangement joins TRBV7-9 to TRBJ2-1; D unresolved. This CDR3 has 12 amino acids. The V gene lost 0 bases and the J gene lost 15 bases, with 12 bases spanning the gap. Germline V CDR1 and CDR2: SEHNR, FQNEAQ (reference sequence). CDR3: CASSLAVETPFF. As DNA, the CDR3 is TGTGCCAGCAGCTTAGCGGTGGAAACCCCGTTCTTC.

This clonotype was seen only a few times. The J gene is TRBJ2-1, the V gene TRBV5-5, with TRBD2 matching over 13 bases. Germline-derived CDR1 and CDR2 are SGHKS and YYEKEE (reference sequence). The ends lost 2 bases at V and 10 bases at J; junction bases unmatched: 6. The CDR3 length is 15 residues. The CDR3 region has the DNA TGTGCCAGCAGCTTAGGACTAGCGGGAGTTAGGGAGCAGTTCTTC. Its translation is CASSLGLAGVREQFF.

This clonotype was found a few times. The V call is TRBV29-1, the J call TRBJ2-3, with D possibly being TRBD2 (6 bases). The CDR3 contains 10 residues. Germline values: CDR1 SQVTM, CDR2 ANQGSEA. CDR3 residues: CAGRADTQYF. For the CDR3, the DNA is TGCGCGGGACGAGCAGATACGCAGTATTTT.

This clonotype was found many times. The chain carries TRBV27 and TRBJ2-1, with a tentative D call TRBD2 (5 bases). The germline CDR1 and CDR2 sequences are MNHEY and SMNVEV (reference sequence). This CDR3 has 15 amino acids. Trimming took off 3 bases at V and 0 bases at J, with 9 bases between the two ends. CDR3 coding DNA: TGTGCCAGCAGTTTTGGAGGAAGCTCCTACAATGAGCAGTTCTTC. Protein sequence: CASSFGGSSYNEQFF.

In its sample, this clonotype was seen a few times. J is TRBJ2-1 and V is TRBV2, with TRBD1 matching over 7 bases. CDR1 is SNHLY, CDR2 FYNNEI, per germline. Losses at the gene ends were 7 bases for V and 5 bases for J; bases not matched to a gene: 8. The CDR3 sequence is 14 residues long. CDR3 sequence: CASIPTGYHNEQFF. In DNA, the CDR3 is TGTGCCAGCATCCCGACAGGGTACCACAATGAGCAGTTCTTC.

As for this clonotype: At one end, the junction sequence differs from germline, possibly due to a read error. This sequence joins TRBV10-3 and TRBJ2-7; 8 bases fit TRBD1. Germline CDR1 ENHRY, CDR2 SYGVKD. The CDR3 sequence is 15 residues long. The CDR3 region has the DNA TGTGCCATCAGTACCGGGACAGGAAATTCCTACGAGCAGCACTTC. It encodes CAISTGTGNSYEQHF.

CDR3 loop: CASSSLAGGTTDTQYF. The CDR3 DNA sequence: TGTGCCAGCAGCTCGCTAGCGGGAGGGACCACAGATACGCAGTATTTT. The chain uses TRBV7-2 and TRBJ2-3; TRBD2 agrees at 12 bases. J was trimmed by 2 bases and V by 4 bases; bases with no gene match: 4. Germline V lookup: CDR1 SGHTA, CDR2 FQGNSA. CDR3 length: 16 residues.

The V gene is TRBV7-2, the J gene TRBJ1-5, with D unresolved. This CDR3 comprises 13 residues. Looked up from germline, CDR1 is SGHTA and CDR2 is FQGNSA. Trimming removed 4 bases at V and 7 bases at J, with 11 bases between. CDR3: CASSSHSDQPQHF. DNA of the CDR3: TGTGCCAGCAGCTCCCACTCAGACCAGCCCCAGCATTTT.

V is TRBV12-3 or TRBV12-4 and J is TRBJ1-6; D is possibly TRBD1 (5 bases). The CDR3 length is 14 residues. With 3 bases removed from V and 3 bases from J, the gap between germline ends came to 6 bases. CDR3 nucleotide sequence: TGTGCCAGCAGTTTTGGGGGCTATAATTCACCCCTCCACTTT. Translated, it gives CASSFGGYNSPLHF.

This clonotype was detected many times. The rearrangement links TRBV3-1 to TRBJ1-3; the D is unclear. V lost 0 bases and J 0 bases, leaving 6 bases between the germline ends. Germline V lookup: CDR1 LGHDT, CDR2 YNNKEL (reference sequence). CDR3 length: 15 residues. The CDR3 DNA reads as TGTGCCAGCAGCCAAGATTTGGCCTCTGGAAACACCATATATTTT. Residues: CASSQDLASGNTIYF. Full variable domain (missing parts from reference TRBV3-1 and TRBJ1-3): DTAVSQTPKYLVTQMGNDKSIKCEQNLGHDTMYWYKQDSKKFLKIMFSYNNKELIINETVPNRFSPKSPDKAHLNLHINSLELGDSAVYFCASSQDLASGNTIYFGEGSWLTVV.

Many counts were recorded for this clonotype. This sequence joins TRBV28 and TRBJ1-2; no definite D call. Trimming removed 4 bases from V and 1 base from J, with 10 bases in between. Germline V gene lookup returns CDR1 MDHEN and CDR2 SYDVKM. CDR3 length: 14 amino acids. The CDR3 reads CASSSLTVNYGYTF. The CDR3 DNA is TGTGCCAGCAGTTCTTTAACCGTTAACTATGGCTACACCTTC.

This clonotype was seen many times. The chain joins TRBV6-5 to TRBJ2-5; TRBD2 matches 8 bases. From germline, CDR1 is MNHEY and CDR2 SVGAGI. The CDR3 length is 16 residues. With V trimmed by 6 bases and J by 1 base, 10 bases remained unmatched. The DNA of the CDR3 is TGTGCCAGCAGCCCGGAAGCGGGAGAGCTCCAAGAGACCCAGTACTTC. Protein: CASSPEAGELQETQYF.

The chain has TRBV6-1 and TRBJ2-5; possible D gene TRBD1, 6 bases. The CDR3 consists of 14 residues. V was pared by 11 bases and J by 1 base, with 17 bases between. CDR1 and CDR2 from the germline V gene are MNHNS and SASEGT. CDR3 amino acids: CAGDYRVSQETQYF. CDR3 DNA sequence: TGTGCCGGAGACTACAGGGTTTCCCAAGAGACCCAGTACTTC.

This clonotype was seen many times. The CDR3 here is CASSYSGLQETQYF. The CDR3 nucleotides read TGTGCCAGCAGTTACTCCGGACTCCAAGAGACCCAGTACTTC. The chain combines TRBV6-5 with TRBJ2-5, with D possibly matching TRBD2 (5 bases). V gave up 0 bases and J gave up 1 base, with 6 bases separating them. CDR3 length: 14 amino acids. The germline CDR1 and CDR2 sequences are MNHEY and SVGAGI.

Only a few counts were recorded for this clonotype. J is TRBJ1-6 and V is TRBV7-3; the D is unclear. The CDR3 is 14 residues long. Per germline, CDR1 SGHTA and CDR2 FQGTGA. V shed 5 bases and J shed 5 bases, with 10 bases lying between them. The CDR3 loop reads CASSQRRDNSPLHF. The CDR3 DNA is TGTGCCAGCAGCCAGAGACGGGATAATTCACCCCTCCACTTT.

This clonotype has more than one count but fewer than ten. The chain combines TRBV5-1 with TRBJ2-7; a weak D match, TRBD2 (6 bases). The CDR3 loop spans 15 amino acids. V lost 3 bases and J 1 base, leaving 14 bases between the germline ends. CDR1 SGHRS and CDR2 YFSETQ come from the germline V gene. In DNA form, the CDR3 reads TGCGCCAGCAGCTCCTTAGCGGAGGGTTCCTACGAGCAGTACTTC. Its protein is CASSSLAEGSYEQYF.

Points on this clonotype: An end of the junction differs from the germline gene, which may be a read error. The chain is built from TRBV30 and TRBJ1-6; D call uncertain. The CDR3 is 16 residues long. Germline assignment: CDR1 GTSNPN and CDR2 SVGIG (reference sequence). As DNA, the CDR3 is TGTGTCTGGAGTAGGAGTACCGGCTCCTATAATTCACCCCTCCACTTT. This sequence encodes CVWSRSTGSYNSPLHF. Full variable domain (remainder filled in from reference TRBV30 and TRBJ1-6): SQTIHQWPATLVQPVGSPLSLECTVEGTSNPNLYWYRQAAGRGLQLLFYSVGIGQISSEVPQNLSASRPQDRQFILSSKKLLLSDSGFYLCVWSRSTGSYNSPLHFGNGTRLTVT.